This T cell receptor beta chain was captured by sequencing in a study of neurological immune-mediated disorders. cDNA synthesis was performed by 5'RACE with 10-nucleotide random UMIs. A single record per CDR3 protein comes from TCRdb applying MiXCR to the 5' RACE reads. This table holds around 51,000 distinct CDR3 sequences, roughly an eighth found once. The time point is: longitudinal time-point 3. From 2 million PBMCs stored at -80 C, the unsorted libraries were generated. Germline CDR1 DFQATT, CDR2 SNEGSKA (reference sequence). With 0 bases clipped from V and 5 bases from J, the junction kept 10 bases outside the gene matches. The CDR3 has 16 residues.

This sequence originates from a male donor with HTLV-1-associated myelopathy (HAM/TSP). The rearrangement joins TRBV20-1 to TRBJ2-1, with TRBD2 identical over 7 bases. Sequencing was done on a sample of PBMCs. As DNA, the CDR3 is TGCAGTGCTAGAGATCGTGTGCGGGGGAAAGACAATGAGCAGTTCTTC. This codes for CSARDRVRGKDNEQFF.